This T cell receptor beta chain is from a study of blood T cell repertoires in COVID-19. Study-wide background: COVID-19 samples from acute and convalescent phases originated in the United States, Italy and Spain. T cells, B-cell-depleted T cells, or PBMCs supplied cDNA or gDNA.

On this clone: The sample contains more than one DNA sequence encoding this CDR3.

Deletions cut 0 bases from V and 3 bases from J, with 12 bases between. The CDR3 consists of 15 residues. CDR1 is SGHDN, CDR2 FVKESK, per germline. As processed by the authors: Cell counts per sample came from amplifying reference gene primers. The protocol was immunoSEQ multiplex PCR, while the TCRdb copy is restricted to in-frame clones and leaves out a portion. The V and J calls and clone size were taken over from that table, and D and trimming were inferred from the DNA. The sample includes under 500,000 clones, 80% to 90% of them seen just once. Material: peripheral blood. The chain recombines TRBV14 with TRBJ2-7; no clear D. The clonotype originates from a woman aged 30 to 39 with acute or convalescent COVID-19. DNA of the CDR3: TGTGCCAGCAGCCAAGAGCGGCTCCGTGGCTACGAGCAGTACTTC. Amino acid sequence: CASSQERLRGYEQYF.